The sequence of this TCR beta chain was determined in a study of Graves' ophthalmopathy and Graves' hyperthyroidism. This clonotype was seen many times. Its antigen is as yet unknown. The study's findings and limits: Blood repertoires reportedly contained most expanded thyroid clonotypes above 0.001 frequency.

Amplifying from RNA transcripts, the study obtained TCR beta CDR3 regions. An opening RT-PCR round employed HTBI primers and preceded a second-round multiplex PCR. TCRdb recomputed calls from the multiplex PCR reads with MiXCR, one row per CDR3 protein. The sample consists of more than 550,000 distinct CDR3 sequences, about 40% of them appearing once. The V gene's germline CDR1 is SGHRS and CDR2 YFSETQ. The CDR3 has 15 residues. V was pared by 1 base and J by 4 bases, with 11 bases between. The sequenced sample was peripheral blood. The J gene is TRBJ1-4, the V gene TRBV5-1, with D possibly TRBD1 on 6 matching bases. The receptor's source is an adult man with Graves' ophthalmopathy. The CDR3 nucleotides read TGCGCCAGCAGCTTGCGGGGGCCGCTTAATGAAAAACTGTTTTTT. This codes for CASSLRGPLNEKLFF.